Sequencing of this TCR beta chain was carried out in a study of identical twins. To note about this clonotype: Its antigen is undetermined.

The CDR3 loop spans 13 amino acids. The ends were cut back, 5 bases at V and 4 bases at J, with 11 bases in the middle. Each cDNA held unique molecular identifiers, and template switching gave it a universal primer site. A single record per CDR3 protein comes from TCRdb applying MiXCR to the 5' RACE reads. The profile covers around 1.7 million distinct CDR3 sequences, with under 35% appearing a single time and around 0.25% taken by the ten largest. Study-level points and caveats: The models systematically underestimated how much out-of-frame TCR alpha was shared in monozygotic twins. Out-of-frame alpha sequences shared between twins exhibited an excess of low generation probability. Twins' excess sharing was less marked for out-of-frame beta sequences.

Sequencing input: cord blood. The clonotype originates from a newborn girl in good health. This chain connects TRBV12-3 or TRBV12-4 to TRBJ1-1, with D perhaps matching TRBD1 (6 bases). The CDR3: CASSPPDSTEAFF. In DNA form, the CDR3 reads TGTGCCAGCAGTCCCCCGGACAGCACTGAAGCTTTCTTT.